The 6 T cell receptor beta chains below were found in one sample sequenced in a study of blood T cell repertoires in COVID-19. Some clones are missing from TCRdb's copy, which holds only in-frame ones; the method was immunoSEQ multiplex PCR. Of around 450,000 clones in the sample, 75% to 90% were seen once. The sample consisted of peripheral blood. Source of these receptors: a woman aged 25 to 45 with acute or convalescent COVID-19.

V is TRBV19 and J is TRBJ2-7; D remains ambiguous. CDR1 LNHDA and CDR2 SQIVND come from the germline V gene (reference sequence). V dropped 3 bases and J dropped 9 bases, with 12 bases sitting between them. This CDR3 is 12 amino acids long. CDR3 in amino acids: CASSISGSVQYF. CDR3 DNA sequence: TGTGCCAGTAGTATTTCCGGTTCGGTGCAGTACTTC.

The V gene is TRBV9, the J gene TRBJ2-3; no clear D. The germline V gene has CDR1 SGDLS and CDR2 YYNGEE. V was shortened by 4 bases and J by 4 bases, with 13 bases between the two germline ends. There are 14 residues in the CDR3. The CDR3 loop is CASSPRVNADTQYF. The CDR3 nucleotides read TGTGCCAGCAGCCCCCGCGTTAACGCAGATACGCAGTATTTT.

The chain links TRBV28 to TRBJ1-3, with D possibly being TRBD1 (6 bases). Germline loops: CDR1 MDHEN, CDR2 SYDVKM. This CDR3 has 14 amino acids. V lost 4 bases to trimming and J lost 4 bases, with 11 bases between them. The chain's CDR3 is CASSWRQAGNTIYF. DNA of the CDR3: TGTGCCAGCAGTTGGAGACAGGCAGGAAACACCATATATTTT.

This chain uses TRBV2 with TRBJ1-6; TRBD1 is a possible D gene (5 bases). Trimming took off 7 bases at V and 8 bases at J, with 12 bases between the two ends. Germline V gives CDR1 SNHLY, CDR2 FYNNEI. The CDR3 length is 13 residues. The CDR3 loop is CASTGDRDSPLHF. CDR3 bases: TGTGCCAGCACGGGGGATAGAGATTCACCCCTCCACTTT.

The chain combines TRBV28 with TRBJ2-3; 7 bases line up with TRBD2. The V segment lost 4 bases and the J segment 1 base; nucleotides outside the gene matches: 2. CDR3 length: 14 residues. Germline-derived CDR1 and CDR2 are MDHEN and SYDVKM. CDR3 nucleotide sequence: TGTGCCAGCAGTTCCCGGGAGGGCACAGATACGCAGTATTTT. This encodes CASSSREGTDTQYF.

The CDR3: CASSSVSFEQFF. CDR3 DNA: TGTGCCAGCAGCTCAGTTTCTTTTGAGCAGTTCTTC. The chain couples TRBV2 to TRBJ2-1; D unclear. Per germline, CDR1 SNHLY and CDR2 FYNNEI. V was trimmed by 6 bases and J by 9 bases, leaving 12 bases between them. The CDR3 is 12 amino acids. Looking up the rest from reference TRBV2 and TRBJ2-1 gives the full variable domain: EPEVTQTPSHQVTQMGQEVILRCVPISNHLYFYWYRQILGQKVEFLVSFYNNEISEKSEIFDDQFSVERPDGSNFTLKIRSTKLEDSAMYFCASSSVSFEQFFGPGTRLTVL.